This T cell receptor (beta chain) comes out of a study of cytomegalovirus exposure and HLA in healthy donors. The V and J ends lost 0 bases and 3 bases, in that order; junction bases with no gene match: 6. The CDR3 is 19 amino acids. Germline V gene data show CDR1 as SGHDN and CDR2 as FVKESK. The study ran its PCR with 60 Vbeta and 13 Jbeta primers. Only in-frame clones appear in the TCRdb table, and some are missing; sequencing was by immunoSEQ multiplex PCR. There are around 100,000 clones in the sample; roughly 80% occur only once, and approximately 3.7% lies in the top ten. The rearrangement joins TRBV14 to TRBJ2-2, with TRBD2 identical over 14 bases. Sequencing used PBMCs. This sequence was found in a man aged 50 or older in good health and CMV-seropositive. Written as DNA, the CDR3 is TGTGCCAGCAGCCAAGATCAGACTAGCGGGAGGGCTGACACCGGGGAGCTGTTTTTT. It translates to CASSQDQTSGRADTGELFF.